This TCR beta chain appears in the sequencing data of a study of blood T cell repertoires in COVID-19 (dated by TCRdb to the early 2020s). The study in broad terms: Collaborator samples came from the United States, Italy and Spain and covered acute and convalescent phases of COVID-19. The material from the prospective study consisted of cDNA or gDNA derived from T cells, B-cell-depleted T cells, or PBMCs. The dataset comprised deeply sampled blood TCRbeta repertoires from subjects exposed to, actively infected with, or recovered from COVID-19. The repertoires were made available in a free public database intended to serve as a resource for research on the immune response to SARS-CoV-2. The samples were drawn from two sources: the first 160 participants of the ongoing ImmuneRACE study, and 1,254 subjects contributed by 6 global collaborators. Nearly every sample came with metadata listing a de-identified subject ID, COVID-19 status, age in years and sex. Where available, HLA class I and class II types were obtained from metadata supplied by the sample provider rather than from assay-based typing.

Enrolling through a virtual design, the prospective study's participants ranged in age from roughly 18 to 89 years and lived across more than 20 United States geographic areas. To assign participants to cohorts, the prospective study relied on clinical history that participants themselves reported in a screening survey and a study questionnaire. Each participant in the prospective study had whole blood, serum and a nasopharyngeal or oropharyngeal swab collected by mobile phlebotomists. Participants in the prospective study had the option to provide additional blood draws and questionnaires over a 2-month period. Before DNA extraction, blood samples from the prospective study were shipped at room temperature or frozen. As regards this clone: The antigen this receptor binds is unknown. Base qualities are not at hand, and no much larger clone is one base apart.

CDR1 and CDR2, looked up from the germline V gene, are SGHTA and FQGNSA. Inclusive of the bounding cysteine and phenylalanine, the CDR3 is 11 residues long. Only the CDR3 DNA stays, 33 bases, in frame from base 1. Trimming costs V 7 bases and J 0 bases, and their ends lie 4 bases apart. The research as a whole found: The amount of clinical and demographic metadata varied by source and participant and was provided uncurated.

The immunoSEQ Assay, a bias-controlled multiplex PCR, was used to amplify TCRbeta CDR3 regions from genomic DNA. The study's own analysis went as follows. The number of nucleated cells in each sample was estimated by amplification of reference gene primers within the assay. To quantify the absolute abundance of each unique TCRbeta CDR3 rearrangement, sequence reads were collapsed and filtered. For each sample, productive Simpson clonality was calculated as the square root of Simpson's diversity index across productive rearrangements. Sourced from immuneACCESS, this table was stored by TCRdb with only in-frame sequences that have V and J called. A share of the clones is absent; for the studies checked, an unresolved V gene accounts for under half, and the remainder has no known explanation. The V and J calls and the clone size are those of that table, but D and trimming were determined from the DNA. Recorded for this sample are some 190,000 clones; 80% to 90% of them occurred a single time. Clones ranked in the top ten supply 2% to 2.5% of the sample.

In this chain, TRBV7-2 is recombined with TRBJ2-7, with the identity of the D gene unclear. The TCR was taken from a woman aged 35 to 49 with acute COVID-19. The sequenced sample was PBMCs or T cells enriched from blood (not recorded which). The encoded CDR3 is CASTYSYEQYF. The DNA is as follows: TGTGCCAGCACCTACTCCTACGAGCAGTACTTC.